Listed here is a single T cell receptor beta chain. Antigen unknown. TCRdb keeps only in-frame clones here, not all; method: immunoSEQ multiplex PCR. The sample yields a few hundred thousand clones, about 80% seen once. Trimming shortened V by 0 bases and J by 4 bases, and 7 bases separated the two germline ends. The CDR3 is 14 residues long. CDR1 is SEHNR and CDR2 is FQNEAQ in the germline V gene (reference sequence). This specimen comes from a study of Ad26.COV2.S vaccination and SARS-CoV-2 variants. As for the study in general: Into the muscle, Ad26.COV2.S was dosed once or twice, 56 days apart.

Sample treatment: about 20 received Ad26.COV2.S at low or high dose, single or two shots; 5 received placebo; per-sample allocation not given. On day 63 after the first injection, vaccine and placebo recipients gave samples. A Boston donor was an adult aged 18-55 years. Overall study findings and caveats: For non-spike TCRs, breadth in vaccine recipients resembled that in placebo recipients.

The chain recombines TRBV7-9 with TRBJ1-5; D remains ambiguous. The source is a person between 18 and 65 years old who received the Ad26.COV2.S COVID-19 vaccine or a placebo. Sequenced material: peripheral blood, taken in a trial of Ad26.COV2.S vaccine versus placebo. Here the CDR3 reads CASSLASVNQPQHF. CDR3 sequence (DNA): TGTGCCAGCAGCTTAGCGTCGGTAAATCAGCCCCAGCATTTT.